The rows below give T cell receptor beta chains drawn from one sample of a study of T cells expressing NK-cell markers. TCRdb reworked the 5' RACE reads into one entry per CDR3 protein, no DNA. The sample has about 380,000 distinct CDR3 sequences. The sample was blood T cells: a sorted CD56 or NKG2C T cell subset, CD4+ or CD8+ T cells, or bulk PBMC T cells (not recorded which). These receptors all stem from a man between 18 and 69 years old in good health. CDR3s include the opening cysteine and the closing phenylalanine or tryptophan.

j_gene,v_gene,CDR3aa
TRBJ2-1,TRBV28,CASSRPFWEQFF
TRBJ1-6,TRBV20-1,CSAREEPSSYNSPLHF
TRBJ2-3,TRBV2,CASSESGTDTQYF
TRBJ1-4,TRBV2,CASSELTRVTTNEKLFF
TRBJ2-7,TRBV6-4,CASKQWPMAYEQYF
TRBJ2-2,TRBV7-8,CASSRVQGKAGELFF
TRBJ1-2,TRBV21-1,CASRNGRQVPTLNYGYTF
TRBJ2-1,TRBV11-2,CASSPRLLTLLRSYNEQFF
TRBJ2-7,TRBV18,CASSPRDRIVNYEQYF
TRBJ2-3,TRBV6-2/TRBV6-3,CASSALAGGGTDTQYF
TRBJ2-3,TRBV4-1,CASSRTSGALSTDTQYF